These 6 T cell receptor beta chains came from one sample sequenced in a study of shared clonotypes between healthy human individuals. Some clones are missing from TCRdb's copy, which holds only in-frame ones; the method was immunoSEQ multiplex PCR. The sample has approximately 350,000 clones, about 74% seen once. The sequenced sample was memory CD4+ T cells sorted from blood. Subset meaning: CD45RA-negative fraction. The receptors derive from a man aged 25-45 years in good health.

V gene TRBV7-9 combines with J gene TRBJ1-3; TRBD1 might be the D (6 bases). Trimming took off 5 bases at V and 0 bases at J, with 14 bases between the two ends. Germline V CDR1 and CDR2: SEHNR, FQNEAQ (reference sequence). The CDR3 totals 16 residues. The CDR3: CASSPQQGSSGNTIYF. CDR3 in DNA: TGTGCCAGCAGCCCCCAACAGGGTAGCTCTGGAAACACCATATATTTT.

The V gene is TRBV9, the J gene TRBJ2-1; 10 bases match TRBD1. V was pared by 0 bases and J by 5 bases, with 5 bases of the junction left unmatched. CDR1 is SGDLS, CDR2 YYNGEE, per germline. The CDR3 spans 16 residues. The CDR3 spells CASSVGEGQGHNEQFF. CDR3 DNA: TGTGCCAGCAGCGTAGGCGAGGGACAGGGGCACAATGAGCAGTTCTTC.

In this sample, this clone turned up many times. J is TRBJ1-5 and V is TRBV27, with 7 bases lining up with TRBD1. Germline V gene data show CDR1 as MNHEY and CDR2 as SMNVEV (reference sequence). V dropped 7 bases and J dropped 6; count of bases not matched to a gene: 12. The CDR3 length is 15 residues. DNA for the CDR3: TGTGCCAGCAAACTTAGGGGGCCATCTGGTCAGCCCCAGCATTTT. Translating it yields CASKLRGPSGQPQHF.

This rearrangement joins TRBV18 to TRBJ2-3; 11 bases are a match to TRBD1. The V segment lost 3 bases and the J segment 10 bases; nucleotides outside the gene matches: 9. Germline-derived CDR1 and CDR2 are KGHSH and LQKENI. The CDR3 extends over 15 amino acids. In DNA, the CDR3 is TGTGCCAGCTCACCTACTGGGACAGGGGGACTCTCGCAGTATTTT. Encoded protein: CASSPTGTGGLSQYF. Drawing the rest from reference TRBV18 and TRBJ2-3, the complete variable domain is NAGVMQNPRHLVRRRGQEARLRCSPMKGHSHVYWYRQLPEEGLKFMVYLQKENIIDESGMPKERFSAEFPKEGPSILRIQQVVRGDSAAYFCASSPTGTGGLSQYFGPGTRLTVL.

This clone has only a few counts. The genes are TRBV10-3 and TRBJ2-5, with D uncertain. V lost 8 bases and J 1 base, leaving 14 bases between the germline ends. The CDR3 runs to 14 residues. Germline V CDR1 and CDR2: ENHRY, SYGVKD. The CDR3 DNA sequence: TGTGCCATCTCTTACCGACAACCCCAAGAGACCCAGTACTTC. It specifies CAISYRQPQETQYF.

This chain links TRBV6-1 with TRBJ2-3, with D tentatively TRBD2 (5 bases). There are 14 residues in the CDR3. Trimming took 1 base from V and 4 from J, leaving 9 bases between them. Germline lookup yields CDR1 MNHNS and CDR2 SASEGT. The CDR3 sequence is CASSEGLRADTQYF. In nucleotides, the CDR3 is TGTGCCAGCAGTGAAGGTTTGAGGGCAGATACGCAGTATTTT.